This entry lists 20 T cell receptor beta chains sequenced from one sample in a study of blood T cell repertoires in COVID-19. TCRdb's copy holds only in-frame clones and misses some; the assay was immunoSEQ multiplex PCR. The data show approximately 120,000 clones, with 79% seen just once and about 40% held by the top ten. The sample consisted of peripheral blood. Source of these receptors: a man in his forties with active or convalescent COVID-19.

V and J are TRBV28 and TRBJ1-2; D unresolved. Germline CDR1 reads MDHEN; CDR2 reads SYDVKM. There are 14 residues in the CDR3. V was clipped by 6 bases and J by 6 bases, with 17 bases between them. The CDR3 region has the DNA TGTGCCAGCAGCCTACTACCCTCAGAGGATGGCTACACCTTC. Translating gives CASSLLPSEDGYTF.

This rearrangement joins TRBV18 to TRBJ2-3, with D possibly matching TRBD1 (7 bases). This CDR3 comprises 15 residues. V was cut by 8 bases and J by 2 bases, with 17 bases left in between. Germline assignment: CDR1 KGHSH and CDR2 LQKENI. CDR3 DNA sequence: TGTGCCAGCGCAACCAGGGGGGCCCACACAGATACGCAGTATTTT. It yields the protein CASATRGAHTDTQYF. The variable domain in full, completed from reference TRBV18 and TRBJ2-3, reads NAGVMQNPRHLVRRRGQEARLRCSPMKGHSHVYWYRQLPEEGLKFMVYLQKENIIDESGMPKERFSAEFPKEGPSILRIQQVVRGDSAAYFCASATRGAHTDTQYFGPGTRLTVL.

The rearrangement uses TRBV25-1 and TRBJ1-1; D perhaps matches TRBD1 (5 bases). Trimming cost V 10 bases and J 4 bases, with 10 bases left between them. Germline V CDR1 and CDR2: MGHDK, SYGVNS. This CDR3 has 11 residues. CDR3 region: CAMGGGTEAFF. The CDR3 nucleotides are TGTGCCATGGGGGGGGGCACTGAAGCTTTCTTT.

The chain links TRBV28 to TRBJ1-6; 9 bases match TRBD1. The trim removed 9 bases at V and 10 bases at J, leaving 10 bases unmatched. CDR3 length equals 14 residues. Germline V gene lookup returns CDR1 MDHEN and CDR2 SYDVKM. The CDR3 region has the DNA TGTGCCAGTAGGACAGGGGCTAGTTACTCACCCCTCCACTTT. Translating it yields CASRTGASYSPLHF.

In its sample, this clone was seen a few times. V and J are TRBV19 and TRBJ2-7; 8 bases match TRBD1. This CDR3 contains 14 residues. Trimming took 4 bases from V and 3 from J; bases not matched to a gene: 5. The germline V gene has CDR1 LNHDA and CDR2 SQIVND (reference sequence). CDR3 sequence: CASSTNRGVYEQYF. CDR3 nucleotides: TGTGCCAGTAGTACCAACAGGGGGGTCTACGAGCAGTACTTC. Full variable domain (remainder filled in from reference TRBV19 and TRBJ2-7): DGGITQSPKYLFRKEGQNVTLSCEQNLNHDAMYWYRQDPGQGLRLIYYSQIVNDFQKGDIAEGYSVSREKKESFPLTVTSAQKNPTAFYLCASSTNRGVYEQYFGPGTRLTVT.

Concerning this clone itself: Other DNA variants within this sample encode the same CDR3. CDR3 amino acids: CASSNRQGNTEAFF. CDR3 coding DNA: TGTGCCAGTAGTAACAGACAGGGAAACACTGAAGCTTTCTTT. This sequence joins TRBV19 and TRBJ1-1; TRBD1 matches at 7 bases. The CDR3 has 14 amino acids. Germline loops: CDR1 LNHDA, CDR2 SQIVND (reference sequence). J lost 2 bases, V lost 4 bases, and 4 bases had no gene match.

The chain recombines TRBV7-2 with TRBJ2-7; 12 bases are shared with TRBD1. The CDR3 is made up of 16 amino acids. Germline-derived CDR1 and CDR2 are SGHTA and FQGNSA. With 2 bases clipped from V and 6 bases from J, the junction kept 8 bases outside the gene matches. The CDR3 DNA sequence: TGTGCCAGCAGCTTATACCGGGACAGGGGGCCGGGCGAGCAGTACTTC. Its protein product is CASSLYRDRGPGEQYF.

The CDR3 DNA follows: TGTGCCAGCAGCCAAGATCTTTTGGAAAGCGTCTCTGGAAACACCATATATTTT. Translated, it gives CASSQDLLESVSGNTIYF. V usage is TRBV4-2 and J usage is TRBJ1-3; D call uncertain. V lost 0 bases, J lost 0 bases, and 15 bases lay in between. This CDR3 has 18 amino acids. Per germline, CDR1 LGHNA and CDR2 YNFKEQ.

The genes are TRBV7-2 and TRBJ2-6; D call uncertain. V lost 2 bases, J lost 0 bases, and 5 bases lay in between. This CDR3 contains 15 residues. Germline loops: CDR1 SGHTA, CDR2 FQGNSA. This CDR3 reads CASSLLYSGANVLTF. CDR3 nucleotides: TGTGCCAGCAGCTTACTCTACTCTGGGGCCAACGTCCTGACTTTC. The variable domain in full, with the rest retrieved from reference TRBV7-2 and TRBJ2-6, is GAGVSQSPSNKVTEKGKDVELRCDPISGHTALYWYRQSLGQGLEFLIYFQGNSAPDKSGLPSDRFSAERTGGSVSTLTIQRTQQEDSAVYLCASSLLYSGANVLTFGAGSRLTVL.

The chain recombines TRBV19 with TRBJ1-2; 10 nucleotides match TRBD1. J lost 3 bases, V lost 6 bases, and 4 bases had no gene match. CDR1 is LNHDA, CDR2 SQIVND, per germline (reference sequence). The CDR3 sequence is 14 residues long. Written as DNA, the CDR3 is TGTGCCAGTAGGGGACAGGGGTTTCACTATGGCTACACCTTC. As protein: CASRGQGFHYGYTF.

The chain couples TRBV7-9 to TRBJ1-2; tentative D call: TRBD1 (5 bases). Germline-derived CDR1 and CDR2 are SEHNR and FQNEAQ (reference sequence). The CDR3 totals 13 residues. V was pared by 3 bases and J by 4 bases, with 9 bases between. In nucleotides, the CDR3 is TGTGCCAGCAGCTTGCAGGGCCCCTATGGCTACACCTTC. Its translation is CASSLQGPYGYTF.

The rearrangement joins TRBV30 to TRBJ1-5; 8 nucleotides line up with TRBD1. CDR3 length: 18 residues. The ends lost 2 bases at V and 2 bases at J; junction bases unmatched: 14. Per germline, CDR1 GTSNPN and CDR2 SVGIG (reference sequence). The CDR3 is CAWSLRTGRLAGNQPQHF. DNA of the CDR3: TGTGCCTGGAGTCTCCGGACAGGGCGATTGGCGGGCAATCAGCCCCAGCATTTT.

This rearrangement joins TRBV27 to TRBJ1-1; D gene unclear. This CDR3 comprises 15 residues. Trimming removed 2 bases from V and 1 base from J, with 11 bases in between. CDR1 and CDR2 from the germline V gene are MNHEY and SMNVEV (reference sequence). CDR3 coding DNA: TGTGCCAGCAGTTTACGTGGAGGAGAGAACACTGAAGCTTTCTTT. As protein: CASSLRGGENTEAFF.

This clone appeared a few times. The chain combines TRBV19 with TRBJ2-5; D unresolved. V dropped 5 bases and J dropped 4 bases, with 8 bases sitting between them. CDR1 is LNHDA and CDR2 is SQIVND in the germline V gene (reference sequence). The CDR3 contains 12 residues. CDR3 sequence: CASSAHGETQYF. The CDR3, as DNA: TGTGCCAGTAGTGCCCACGGAGAGACCCAGTACTTC.

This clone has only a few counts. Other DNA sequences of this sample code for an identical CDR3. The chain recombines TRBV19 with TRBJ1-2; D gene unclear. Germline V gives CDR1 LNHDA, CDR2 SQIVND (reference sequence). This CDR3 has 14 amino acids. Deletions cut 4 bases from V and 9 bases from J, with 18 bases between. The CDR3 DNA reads TGTGCCAGTAGTAGCCCCCCCCACACGGAGAGCTACACCTTC. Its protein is CASSSPPHTESYTF.

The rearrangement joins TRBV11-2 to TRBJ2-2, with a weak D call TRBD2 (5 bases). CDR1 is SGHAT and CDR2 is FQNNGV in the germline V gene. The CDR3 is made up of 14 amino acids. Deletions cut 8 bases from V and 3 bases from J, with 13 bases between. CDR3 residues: CASRGRPDTGELFF. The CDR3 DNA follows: TGTGCCAGCCGCGGGCGGCCGGACACCGGGGAGCTGTTTTTT.

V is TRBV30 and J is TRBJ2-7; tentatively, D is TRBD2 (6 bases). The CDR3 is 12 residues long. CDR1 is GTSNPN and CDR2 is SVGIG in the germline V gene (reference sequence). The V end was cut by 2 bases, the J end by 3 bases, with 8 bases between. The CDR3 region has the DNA TGTGCCTGGAGTCGGGACTTCTACGAGCAGTACTTC. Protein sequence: CAWSRDFYEQYF.

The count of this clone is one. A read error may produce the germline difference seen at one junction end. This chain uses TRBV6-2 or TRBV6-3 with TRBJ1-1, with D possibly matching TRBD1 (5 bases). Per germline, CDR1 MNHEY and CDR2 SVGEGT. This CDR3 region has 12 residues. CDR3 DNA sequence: TGTGCCGGCAGTTCAGGGCCCACTGAAGCTTTCTTT. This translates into CAGSSGPTEAFF.

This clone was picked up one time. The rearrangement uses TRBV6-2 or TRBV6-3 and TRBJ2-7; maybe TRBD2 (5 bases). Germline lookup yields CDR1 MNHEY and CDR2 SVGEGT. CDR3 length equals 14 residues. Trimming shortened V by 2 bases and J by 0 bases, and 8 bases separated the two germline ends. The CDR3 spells CASSYEGVSYEQYF. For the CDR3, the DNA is TGTGCCAGCAGTTACGAGGGAGTCTCCTACGAGCAGTACTTC.

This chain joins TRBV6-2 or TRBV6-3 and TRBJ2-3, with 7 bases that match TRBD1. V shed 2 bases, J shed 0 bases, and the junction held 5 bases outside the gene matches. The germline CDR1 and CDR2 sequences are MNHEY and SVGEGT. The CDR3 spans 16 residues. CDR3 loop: CASSYLGDSSTDTQYF. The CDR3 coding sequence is TGTGCCAGCAGTTACCTAGGGGACAGTAGCACAGATACGCAGTATTTT.